The 24 T cell receptor beta chains given below trace back to one sample, sequenced in a study of cytomegalovirus exposure and HLA in healthy donors. It was with 60 Vbeta and 13 Jbeta primers that the PCR ran. Assay: immunoSEQ multiplex PCR; the TCRdb copy retains only in-frame clones and omits some. This table holds some 100,000 clones, around 76% found once. Sequenced sample: PBMCs. Receptors were obtained from a woman in her forties or fifties in good health and CMV-seropositive.

V gene TRBV5-1 combines with J gene TRBJ2-5; no clear D. The CDR3 spans 14 residues. The V gene lost 0 bases and the J gene lost 0 bases, with 6 bases spanning the gap. CDR1 and CDR2 from the germline V gene are SGHRS and YFSETQ. CDR3 amino acids: CASSLGADQETQYF. The CDR3 region has the DNA TGCGCCAGCAGCTTGGGGGCAGACCAAGAGACCCAGTACTTC.

The chain combines TRBV7-8 with TRBJ2-5, with 10 bases identical to TRBD2. CDR3 length: 14 amino acids. The germline CDR1 and CDR2 sequences are SGHVS and FQNEAQ. V shed 10 bases and J 1 base; nucleotides not matched to a gene: 6. CDR3 sequence: CATREREGQETQYF. CDR3 sequence (DNA): TGTGCCACCAGAGAGCGGGAGGGCCAAGAGACCCAGTACTTC.

V is TRBV19 and J is TRBJ2-7, with TRBD1 matching 10 bases. The germline gives CDR1 LNHDA, CDR2 SQIVND (reference sequence). The CDR3 length is 16 residues. Losses at the gene ends were 3 bases for V and 5 bases for J; bases not matched to a gene: 10. CDR3 loop: CASSMGRDRGLHEQYF. CDR3 DNA: TGTGCCAGTAGTATGGGCCGGGACAGGGGTCTACACGAGCAGTACTTC.

This chain uses TRBV5-6 with TRBJ1-3; the match to TRBD1 covers 8 bases. Germline V gives CDR1 SGHDT, CDR2 YYEEEE. This CDR3 spans 15 amino acids. Trimming at V came to 2 bases and at J to 4 bases, leaving 5 bases not matched to a gene. Here the CDR3 DNA reads TGTGCCAGCAGCTTCCCCGGGGACAGGGGAAACACCATATATTTT. This translates into CASSFPGDRGNTIYF.

This clone occurred once. This sequence joins TRBV27 and TRBJ1-1; TRBD1 matches at 8 bases. Trimming took 5 bases from V and 5 from J; bases not matched to a gene: 10. The germline V gene has CDR1 MNHEY and CDR2 SMNVEV (reference sequence). This CDR3 is built from 15 residues. DNA of the CDR3: TGTGCCAGCAGTCTCGAGGACAGGGTAGTGACTGAAGCTTTCTTT. It specifies CASSLEDRVVTEAFF.

This clone turned up a few times. The rearrangement links TRBV6-1 to TRBJ2-7; 9 bases are a match to TRBD2. Trimming removed 8 bases from V and 3 bases from J; junction bases left unmatched: 8. The CDR3 is 14 residues long. Germline lookup yields CDR1 MNHNS and CDR2 SASEGT. CDR3 in DNA: TGTGCCAGCGGTTGGCTAGCGGGGAACTACGAGCAGTACTTC. Translation: CASGWLAGNYEQYF.

The chain combines TRBV6-1 with TRBJ1-4; D gene ambiguous. CDR3 length equals 14 residues. Germline lookup yields CDR1 MNHNS and CDR2 SASEGT. V lost 10 bases, J lost 0 bases, and 12 bases lay in between. CDR3 in amino acids: CATDSFTTNEKLFF. As DNA, the CDR3 is TGTGCCACCGACTCTTTCACAACTAATGAAAAACTGTTTTTT.

The rearrangement links TRBV5-6 to TRBJ2-4; unclear D gene. V lost 2 bases and J lost 6, with 9 bases in between. Germline CDR1 reads SGHDT; CDR2 reads YYEEEE. CDR3 length equals 13 residues. DNA of the CDR3: TGTGCCAGCAGCTTTGGTAGAGGAAACATTCAGTACTTC. Translating gives CASSFGRGNIQYF.

The gene calls are TRBV4-2 and TRBJ2-7; D is ambiguous. The V and J ends lost 0 bases and 4 bases respectively, with 16 bases between them. The CDR3 is made up of 16 amino acids. The germline gives CDR1 LGHNA, CDR2 YNFKEQ. The CDR3 region has the DNA TGTGCCAGCAGCCAAGAAGCCTTATCCATCCCGTACGAGCAGTACTTC. It specifies CASSQEALSIPYEQYF.

The chain links TRBV2 to TRBJ2-7; D might be TRBD2 (5 bases). The V and J ends lost 5 bases and 0 bases respectively, with 11 bases between them. Germline V CDR1 and CDR2: SNHLY, FYNNEI. This CDR3 spans 14 amino acids. This CDR3 reads CASSLGLDSYEQYF. The CDR3 DNA follows: TGTGCCAGCAGTCTAGGACTTGACTCCTACGAGCAGTACTTC.

This rearrangement joins TRBV5-1 to TRBJ2-1; TRBD2 matches 9 bases. This CDR3 has 15 amino acids. Germline V CDR1 and CDR2: SGHRS, YFSETQ. The J segment lost 7 bases and the V segment lost 4 bases, leaving 9 bases of the junction unmatched. CDR3 nucleotide sequence: TGCGCCAGCAGCCCTTCTGCGGGAGGGATGAATGAGCAGTTCTTC. As protein: CASSPSAGGMNEQFF.

The chain employs TRBV6-1 and TRBJ1-2, with 8 bases aligning to TRBD1. V lost 0 bases and J lost 2; bases outside the gene matches: 11. This CDR3 is 18 amino acids long. The germline V gene has CDR1 MNHNS and CDR2 SASEGT. The CDR3 DNA reads TGTGCCAGCAGTGAAGCCTTCCTCGACAGGGGAGACAACTATGGCTACACCTTC. Protein: CASSEAFLDRGDNYGYTF.

A remark on this clone: The sample holds other DNA sequences that translate to the same CDR3. V and J are TRBV7-3 and TRBJ2-3; 7 positions match TRBD1. The J segment lost 0 bases and the V segment lost 6 bases, leaving 6 bases of the junction unmatched. Germline-derived CDR1 and CDR2 are SGHTA and FQGTGA. The CDR3 covers 15 residues. The CDR3, as DNA: TGTGCCAGCAGGAAGGGACAGACTAGCACAGATACGCAGTATTTT. Protein product: CASRKGQTSTDTQYF.

The rearrangement uses TRBV27 and TRBJ1-5; D perhaps matches TRBD1 (5 bases). CDR1 is MNHEY and CDR2 is SMNVEV in the germline V gene (reference sequence). V dropped 2 bases and J dropped 7 bases, with 9 bases sitting between them. The CDR3 totals 13 residues. The CDR3 bases are TGTGCCAGCAGTTTACAGGGTGGGCAGCCCCAGCATTTT. It is translated as CASSLQGGQPQHF.

The chain has TRBV11-2 and TRBJ1-1; D is unresolved. The V end was cut by 0 bases, the J end by 9 bases, with 8 bases between. CDR1 is SGHAT, CDR2 FQNNGV, per germline. This CDR3 has 12 residues. CDR3 sequence reads: CASSLDRSKAFF. The CDR3 DNA follows: TGTGCCAGCAGCTTAGATCGGTCTAAAGCTTTCTTT.

V gene TRBV11-2 combines with J gene TRBJ2-2; 11 nucleotides align to TRBD2. Germline V gene data show CDR1 as SGHAT and CDR2 as FQNNGV. This CDR3 region has 15 residues. The V and J ends lost 5 bases and 3 bases, in that order; junction bases with no gene match: 2. For the CDR3, the DNA is TGTGCCAGCAGCGGGACTAGCGGTTACACCGGGGAGCTGTTTTTT. It translates to CASSGTSGYTGELFF.

This clone was seen more than once but under ten times. The V gene is TRBV11-3, the J gene TRBJ2-1; D may be TRBD2 (5 bases). Per germline, CDR1 SGHNT and CDR2 YENEEA. The CDR3 loop spans 16 amino acids. V lost 4 bases, J lost 4 bases, and 17 bases lay in between. The CDR3 DNA follows: TGTGCCAGCAGCTGGGCCTCGGAATCGGGGTACAATGAGCAGTTCTTC. Encoded protein: CASSWASESGYNEQFF.

The CDR3 region is CASSNQGLGANVLTF. The CDR3, as DNA: TGTGCCAGTAGTAACCAGGGTCTCGGGGCCAACGTCCTGACTTTC. The chain links TRBV19 to TRBJ2-6, with TRBD1 as a possible D gene (5 bases). CDR1 and CDR2 from the germline V gene are LNHDA and SQIVND (reference sequence). The V and J ends lost 4 bases and 4 bases respectively, with 11 bases between them. The CDR3 is 15 amino acids.

The chain links TRBV9 to TRBJ2-5; the match to TRBD1 covers 8 bases. Losses at the gene ends were 4 bases for V and 3 bases for J; bases not matched to a gene: 2. This CDR3 has 13 residues. Germline-derived CDR1 and CDR2 are SGDLS and YYNGEE. CDR3 in DNA: TGTGCCAGCAGCCAGACAGGGGAAGAGACCCAGTACTTC. Translation gives CASSQTGEETQYF.

This clone has a handful of counts. V and J are TRBV21-1 and TRBJ1-2; TRBD1 is the table's D call, not checked against the DNA. TRBV21-1 represents a pseudogene. The CDR3 is 13 amino acids. CDR3 coding DNA: TGTGCCAGCTGCCCGACAGGTAACTATGGCTACACCTTC. It is translated as CASCPTGNYGYTF.

The V gene is TRBV30, the J gene TRBJ2-1, with 12 bases aligning to TRBD2. The germline V gene encodes CDR1 GTSNPN and CDR2 SVGIG (reference sequence). The CDR3 consists of 18 residues. V trimming: 0 bases; J trimming: 6 bases; junction bases outside the gene matches: 12. The CDR3 DNA is TGTGCCTGGAGTGTATTAGGACTAGCGGGAAGGAGGGGCAATGAGCAGTTCTTC. Translating it yields CAWSVLGLAGRRGNEQFF. The complete variable domain, with remaining parts taken from reference TRBV30 and TRBJ2-1, reads SQTIHQWPATLVQPVGSPLSLECTVEGTSNPNLYWYRQAAGRGLQLLFYSVGIGQISSEVPQNLSASRPQDRQFILSSKKLLLSDSGFYLCAWSVLGLAGRRGNEQFFGPGTRLTVL.

This chain connects TRBV27 to TRBJ1-2; tentatively, D is TRBD1 (5 bases). The V gene lost 0 bases and the J gene lost 6 bases, with 20 bases spanning the gap. The CDR3 consists of 17 residues. Germline V gene data show CDR1 as MNHEY and CDR2 as SMNVEV (reference sequence). CDR3 nucleotides: TGTGCCAGCAGTTTATCCCAGGGTGAGTTGTCGATGGATGGCTACACCTTC. Encoded protein: CASSLSQGELSMDGYTF.

The V call is TRBV20-1, the J call TRBJ1-2; D unresolved. This CDR3 has 11 residues. V was cut by 1 base and J by 6 bases, with 6 bases left in between. Germline CDR1 and CDR2: DFQATT and SNEGSKA (reference sequence). The CDR3: CSARAIDGYTF. CDR3 nucleotide sequence: TGCAGTGCTAGAGCCATAGATGGCTACACCTTC.

With respect to this clone: A junction boundary mismatches the germline segment, possibly from a read error. The chain combines TRBV19 with TRBJ1-4; maybe TRBD1 (6 bases). In germline, CDR1 is LNHDA, CDR2 SQIVND (reference sequence). CDR3 length equals 14 residues. The CDR3 DNA is TGTGCCAGTAGCATAGACAGGAAAAATGAAAAACTGTTTTTT. Translation gives CASSIDRKNEKLFF.